One and the same sample provided the 15 T cell receptor beta chains below, sequenced in a study of human T cells and chemical hapten exposure. Each CDR3 protein is one row after TCRdb ran MiXCR on the RACE reads. Of 95,000 to 150,000 distinct CDR3 sequences in the sample, over 9% are singletons; the top ten hold approximately 2.5%. Described time point: patch test 3, about 24 weeks after DPC sensitization. Sample treatment: therapeutic diphenylcyclopropenone sensitization with weekly scalp DPC. Sequenced material: whole blood, taken in connection with sensitization to the hapten diphenylcyclopropenone (DPC). Receptor source: a woman between 45 and 65 years old with alopecia areata. Some clones in this sample may be carry-over from other donors' samples.

The genes are TRBV6-2 or TRBV6-3 and TRBJ1-5, with D hard to call. The CDR3 is made up of 14 amino acids. Trimming took off 0 bases at V and 7 bases at J, with 10 bases between the two ends. Germline CDR1 is MNHEY and CDR2 is SVGEGT. CDR3 sequence (DNA): TGTGCCAGCAGTTACTCTGGAGGACGGCAGCCCCAGCATTTT. Translating gives CASSYSGGRQPQHF.

V gene TRBV28 combines with J gene TRBJ2-1; weak D call: TRBD1 (5 bases). Trimming cost V 8 bases and J 10 bases, with 18 bases left between them. This CDR3 contains 13 residues. Germline V gene data show CDR1 as MDHEN and CDR2 as SYDVKM. The CDR3, as DNA: TGTGCCAGCCGTCTCACAGGTATATACGAGCAGTTCTTC. The encoded protein is CASRLTGIYEQFF. Variable domain in full (rest from reference TRBV28 and TRBJ2-1): DVKVTQSSRYLVKRTGEKVFLECVQDMDHENMFWYRQDPGLGLRLIYFSYDVKMKEKGDIPEGYSVSREKKERFSLILESASTNQTSMYLCASRLTGIYEQFFGPGTRLTVL.

The chain combines TRBV3-1 with TRBJ2-1, with D tentatively TRBD2 (5 bases). Trimming cost V 1 base and J 5 bases, with 12 bases left between them. This CDR3 comprises 15 residues. The germline V gene encodes CDR1 LGHDT and CDR2 YNNKEL (reference sequence). This CDR3 is CASSQVRVGDNEQFF. The DNA for the CDR3 is TGTGCCAGCAGCCAAGTCCGGGTCGGGGACAATGAGCAGTTCTTC.

The V and J genes are TRBV29-1 and TRBJ2-5; TRBD2 aligns across 9 bases. Germline values: CDR1 SQVTM, CDR2 ANQGSEA. The CDR3 is 15 amino acids. V lost 2 bases, J lost 4 bases, and 8 bases stayed unmatched. CDR3 protein: CSVESLAGRGETQYF. The DNA of the CDR3 is TGCAGCGTTGAAAGTCTAGCGGGACGTGGAGAGACCCAGTACTTC.

This clonotype showed up just a few times. This sequence joins TRBV12-3 or TRBV12-4 and TRBJ2-1; D perhaps matches TRBD2 (6 bases). The V gene lost 1 base and the J gene lost 15 bases, with 16 bases spanning the gap. CDR3 length: 13 residues. In DNA form, the CDR3 reads TGTGCCAGCAGTTTAGGGATCGTGAGGGGAGGGTTCTTC. This gives the protein CASSLGIVRGGFF.

V and J are TRBV27 and TRBJ2-7, with D tentatively TRBD2 (7 bases). CDR1 is MNHEY, CDR2 SMNVEV, per germline (reference sequence). The CDR3 extends over 15 amino acids. V lost 6 bases and J 1 base, leaving 16 bases between the germline ends. CDR3 loop: CASSLVQGGSYEQYF. The CDR3 DNA sequence: TGTGCCAGCAGCCTAGTACAGGGAGGGTCCTACGAGCAGTACTTC.

This clonotype showed up just a few times. As DNA, the CDR3 is TGTGCCAGCAGCGTAGGCCTGTCCTCTGGAAACACCATATATTTT. Protein product: CASSVGLSSGNTIYF. The chain combines TRBV9 with TRBJ1-3, with D unresolved. The CDR3 extends over 15 amino acids. V shed 0 bases and J shed 0 bases, with 7 bases lying between them. Germline V gives CDR1 SGDLS, CDR2 YYNGEE. Combining the CDR3 with reference TRBV9 and TRBJ1-3 gives the whole variable domain DSGVTQTPKHLITATGQRVTLRCSPRSGDLSVYWYQQSLDQGLQFLIQYYNGEERAKGNILERFSAQQFPDLHSELNLSSLELGDSALYFCASSVGLSSGNTIYFGEGSWLTVV.

The sample holds a few counts of this clonotype. The rearrangement uses TRBV10-3 and TRBJ2-2, with 8 bases fitting TRBD1. CDR1 and CDR2 (germline): ENHRY, SYGVKD. J gave up 3 bases and V 4 bases, and 1 base lay outside the gene matches. The CDR3 spans 14 residues. CDR3 region: CAISATGDTGELFF. DNA for the CDR3: TGTGCCATCAGTGCGACAGGGGACACCGGGGAGCTGTTTTTT.

This chain uses TRBV7-2 with TRBJ2-7; D might be TRBD2 (6 bases). The V and J ends lost 2 bases and 2 bases respectively, with 13 bases between them. Germline V CDR1 and CDR2: SGHTA, FQGNSA. CDR3 length equals 15 residues. This CDR3 is CASSLNSGEPYEQYF. The CDR3, as DNA: TGTGCCAGCAGCTTAAATTCGGGGGAACCCTACGAGCAGTACTTC.

The table lists this clonotype with many counts. The rearrangement links TRBV10-3 to TRBJ2-3; no definite D call. The V end was cut by 1 base, the J end by 0 bases, with 14 bases between. The CDR3 length is 17 residues. CDR1 and CDR2 from the germline V gene are ENHRY and SYGVKD. The CDR3, as DNA: TGTGCCATCAGTGAGTTGGGCACGCTGGTAAGCACAGATACGCAGTATTTT. It encodes CAISELGTLVSTDTQYF.

The chain employs TRBV6-5 and TRBJ2-7; tentatively, D is TRBD2 (5 bases). Germline loops: CDR1 MNHEY, CDR2 SVGAGI. The V and J ends lost 5 bases and 5 bases respectively, with 13 bases between them. The CDR3 loop spans 13 amino acids. The CDR3 spells CASSPPGMDEQYF. CDR3 DNA sequence: TGTGCCAGCAGTCCTCCCGGGATGGACGAGCAGTACTTC.

A few counts support this clonotype. The rearrangement joins TRBV28 to TRBJ2-2; no reliable D call. The CDR3 contains 18 residues. Trimming shortened V by 5 bases and J by 2 bases, and 21 bases separated the two germline ends. Looked up from germline, CDR1 is MDHEN and CDR2 is SYDVKM. The CDR3 protein is CASSDRVASRTNTGELFF. As DNA, the CDR3 is TGTGCCAGCAGTGATCGGGTTGCAAGCAGGACCAACACCGGGGAGCTGTTTTTT.

The chain uses TRBV7-9 and TRBJ1-5, with TRBD1 matching over 9 bases. The germline V gene has CDR1 SEHNR and CDR2 FQNEAQ (reference sequence). The CDR3 covers 17 residues. V lost 1 base to trimming and J lost 6 bases; unmatched junction nucleotides: 10. CDR3 bases: TGTGCCAGCAGCTTAGGGACAACAGGGGGCAGTCGTCAGCCCCAGCATTTT. Protein sequence: CASSLGTTGGSRQPQHF.

This clonotype was recorded a few times. The V and J genes are TRBV28 and TRBJ2-5; D is possibly TRBD2 (7 bases). Trimming shortened V by 7 bases and J by 5 bases, and 14 bases separated the two germline ends. CDR1 and CDR2 (germline): MDHEN, SYDVKM. CDR3 length equals 13 residues. The CDR3 loop is CASTLGGEETQYF. CDR3 bases: TGTGCCAGCACCTTAGGGGGGGAGGAGACCCAGTACTTC. The full variable domain, in which reference TRBV28 and TRBJ2-5 provide the parts outside the CDR3, is DVKVTQSSRYLVKRTGEKVFLECVQDMDHENMFWYRQDPGLGLRLIYFSYDVKMKEKGDIPEGYSVSREKKERFSLILESASTNQTSMYLCASTLGGEETQYFGPGTRLLVL.

In this sample, this clonotype turned up many times. The chain recombines TRBV9 with TRBJ1-2; 9 bases align to TRBD1. The V gene end was trimmed by 1 base and the J gene end by 6 bases; junction bases not matched to a gene: 4. Per the germline V gene, CDR1 is SGDLS and CDR2 is YYNGEE. There are 14 residues in the CDR3. This chain's CDR3 is CASSVTGGVHGYTF. CDR3 nucleotides: TGTGCCAGCAGCGTAACAGGGGGCGTTCATGGCTACACCTTC.